This TCR beta chain emerged from a study of blood T cell repertoires in COVID-19. Study details: Acute and convalescent COVID-19 samples came from the United States, Italy and Spain.

Generated by immunoSEQ multiplex PCR, the TCRdb table keeps only in-frame clones and is missing some. This sample has 200,000 to 250,000 clones, with about 81% found just once. Individuals aged about 18 to 89 years were recruited from 20 to 25 US areas. Among Cohort 3 donors, those recovered had two negative PCRs, clearance, or symptom resolution. In this sample, this clone turned up once. Germline CDR1 and CDR2: SNHLY and FYNNEI. This CDR3 comprises 13 residues. V lost 8 bases, J lost 3 bases, and 13 bases lay in between. The chain employs TRBV2 and TRBJ1-1; D uncertain. This sequence originates from a man aged 40-50 years who had recovered from COVID-19. Sequenced input: PBMCs or T cells enriched from blood (not recorded which). Written as DNA, the CDR3 is TGTGCCAGCGCCTCCCAGTCGCACACTGAAGCTTTCTTT. Encoded protein: CASASQSHTEAFF.